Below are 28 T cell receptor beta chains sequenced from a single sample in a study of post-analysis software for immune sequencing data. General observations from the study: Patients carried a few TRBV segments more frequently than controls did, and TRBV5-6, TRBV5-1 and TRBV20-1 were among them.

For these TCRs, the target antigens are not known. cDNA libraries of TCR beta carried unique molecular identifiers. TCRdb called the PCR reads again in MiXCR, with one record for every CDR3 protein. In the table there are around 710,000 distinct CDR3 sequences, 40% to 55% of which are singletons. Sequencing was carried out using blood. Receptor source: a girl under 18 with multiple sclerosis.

The CDR3 coding sequence is TGTGCCAGCAGTGTAGTAGCGGGAGGAGAAAATGAGCAGTTCTTC. It codes for CASSVVAGGENEQFF. The chain is built from TRBV27 and TRBJ2-1, with TRBD2 identical over 10 bases. After removal of 5 bases from V and 7 bases from J, the junction contained 8 bases not matched to a gene. The CDR3 is 15 amino acids. Germline loops: CDR1 MNHEY, CDR2 SMNVEV (reference sequence).

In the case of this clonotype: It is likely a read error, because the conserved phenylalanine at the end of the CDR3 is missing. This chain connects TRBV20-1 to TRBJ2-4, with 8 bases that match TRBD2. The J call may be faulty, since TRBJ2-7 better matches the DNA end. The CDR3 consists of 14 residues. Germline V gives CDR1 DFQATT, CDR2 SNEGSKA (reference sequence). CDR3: CSASLAGLTYEQYY. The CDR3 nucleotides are TGCAGTGCTAGTCTAGCGGGCCTAACCTACGAGCAGTACTAC.

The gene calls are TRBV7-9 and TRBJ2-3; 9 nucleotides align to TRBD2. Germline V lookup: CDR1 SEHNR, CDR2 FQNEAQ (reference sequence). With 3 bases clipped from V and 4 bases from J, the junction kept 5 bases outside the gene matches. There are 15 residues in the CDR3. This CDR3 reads CASSLAGGLADTQYF. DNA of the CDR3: TGTGCCAGCAGCTTGGCGGGAGGGTTGGCAGATACGCAGTATTTT.

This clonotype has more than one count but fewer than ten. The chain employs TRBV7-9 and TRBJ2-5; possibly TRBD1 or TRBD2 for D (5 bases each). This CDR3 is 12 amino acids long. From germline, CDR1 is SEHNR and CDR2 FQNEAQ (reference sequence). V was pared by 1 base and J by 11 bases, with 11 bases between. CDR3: CASSLGGWGQYF. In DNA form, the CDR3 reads TGTGCCAGCAGCTTAGGGGGTTGGGGGCAGTACTTC.

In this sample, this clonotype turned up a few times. The CDR3 DNA reads TGTGCCAGCGCAAGCTCAGGAGATACGCAGTATTTT. Its protein product is CASASSGDTQYF. The genes are TRBV6-2 or TRBV6-3 and TRBJ2-3; D ambiguous. Trimming stripped 8 bases from V and 5 bases from J, with 11 bases between. The V gene's germline CDR1 is MNHEY and CDR2 SVGEGT. The CDR3 contains 12 residues.

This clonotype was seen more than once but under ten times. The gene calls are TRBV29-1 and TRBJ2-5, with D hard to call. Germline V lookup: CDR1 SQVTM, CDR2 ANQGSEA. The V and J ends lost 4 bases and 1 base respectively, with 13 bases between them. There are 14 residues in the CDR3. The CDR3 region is CSVVDDALQETQYF. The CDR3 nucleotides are TGCAGCGTTGTGGACGATGCCCTCCAAGAGACCCAGTACTTC.

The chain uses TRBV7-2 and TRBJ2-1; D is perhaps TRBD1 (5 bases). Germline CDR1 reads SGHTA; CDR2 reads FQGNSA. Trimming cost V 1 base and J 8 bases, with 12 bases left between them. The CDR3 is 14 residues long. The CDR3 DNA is TGTGCCAGCAGCTTAGTGGCAGGGCGATATGAGCAGTTCTTC. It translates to CASSLVAGRYEQFF.

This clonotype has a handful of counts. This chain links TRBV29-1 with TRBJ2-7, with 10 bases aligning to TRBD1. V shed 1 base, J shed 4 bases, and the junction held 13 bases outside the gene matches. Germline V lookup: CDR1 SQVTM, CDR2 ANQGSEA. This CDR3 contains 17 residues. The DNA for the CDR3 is TGCAGCGTTGAAGGAATGGGACAGGGGACTTCGGGGTACGAGCAGTACTTC. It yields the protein CSVEGMGQGTSGYEQYF.

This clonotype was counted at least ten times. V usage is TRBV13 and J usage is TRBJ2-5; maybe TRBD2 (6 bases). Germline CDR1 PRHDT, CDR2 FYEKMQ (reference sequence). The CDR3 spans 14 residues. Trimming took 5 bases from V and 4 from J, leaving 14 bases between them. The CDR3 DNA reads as TGTGCCAGCAGCGCCTCTGCGGGAATAGAGACCCAGTACTTC. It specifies CASSASAGIETQYF.

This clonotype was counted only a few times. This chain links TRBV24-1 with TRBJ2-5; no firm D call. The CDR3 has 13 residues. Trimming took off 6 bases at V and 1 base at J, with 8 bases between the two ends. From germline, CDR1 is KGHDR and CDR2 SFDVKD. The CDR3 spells CATSSRIQETQYF. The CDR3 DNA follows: TGTGCCACCAGTTCGCGTATCCAAGAGACCCAGTACTTC.

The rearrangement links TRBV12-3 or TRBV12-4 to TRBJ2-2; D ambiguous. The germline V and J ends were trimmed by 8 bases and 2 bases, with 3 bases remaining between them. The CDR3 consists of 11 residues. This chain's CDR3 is CASLNTGELFF. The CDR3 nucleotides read TGTGCCAGCCTTAACACCGGGGAGCTGTTTTTT.

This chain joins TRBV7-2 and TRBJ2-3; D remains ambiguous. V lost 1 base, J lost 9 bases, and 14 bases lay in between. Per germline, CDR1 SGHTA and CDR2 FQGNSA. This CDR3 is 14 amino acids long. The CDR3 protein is CASSLEASTATQYF. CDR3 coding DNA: TGTGCCAGCAGCTTAGAGGCGTCAACCGCGACGCAGTATTTT.

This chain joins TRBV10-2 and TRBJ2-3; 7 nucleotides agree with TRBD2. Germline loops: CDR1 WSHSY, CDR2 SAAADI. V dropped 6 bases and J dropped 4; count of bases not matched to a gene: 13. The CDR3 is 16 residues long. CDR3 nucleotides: TGCGCCAGCAGCCTGAGAAGCGGCGGGAGTCCAGATACGCAGTATTTT. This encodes CASSLRSGGSPDTQYF.

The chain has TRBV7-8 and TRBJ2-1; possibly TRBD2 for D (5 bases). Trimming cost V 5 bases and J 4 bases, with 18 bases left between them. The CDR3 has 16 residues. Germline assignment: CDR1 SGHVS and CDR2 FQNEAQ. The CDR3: CASSKRLSAVYNEQFF. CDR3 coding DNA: TGTGCCAGCAGCAAAAGGCTTAGCGCGGTATACAATGAGCAGTTCTTC.

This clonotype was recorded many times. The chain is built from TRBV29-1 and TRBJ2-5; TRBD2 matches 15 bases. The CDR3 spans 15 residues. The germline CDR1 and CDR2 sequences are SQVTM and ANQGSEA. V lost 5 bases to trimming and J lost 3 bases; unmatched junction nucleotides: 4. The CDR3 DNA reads TGCAGCGTTCCTGGGACTAGCGGGAGGAAAGAGACCCAGTACTTC. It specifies CSVPGTSGRKETQYF.

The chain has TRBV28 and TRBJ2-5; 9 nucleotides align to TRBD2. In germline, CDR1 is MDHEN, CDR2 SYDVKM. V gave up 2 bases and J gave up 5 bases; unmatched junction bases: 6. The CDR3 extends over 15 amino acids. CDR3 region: CASSLIAGGTETQYF. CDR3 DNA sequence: TGTGCCAGCAGTTTAATTGCGGGAGGGACTGAGACCCAGTACTTC.

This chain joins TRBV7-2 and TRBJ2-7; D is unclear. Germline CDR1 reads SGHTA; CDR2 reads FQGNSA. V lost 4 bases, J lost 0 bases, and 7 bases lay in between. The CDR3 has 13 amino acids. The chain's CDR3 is CASSSRPSYEQYF. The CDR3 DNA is TGTGCCAGCAGCTCCCGCCCCTCCTACGAGCAGTACTTC.

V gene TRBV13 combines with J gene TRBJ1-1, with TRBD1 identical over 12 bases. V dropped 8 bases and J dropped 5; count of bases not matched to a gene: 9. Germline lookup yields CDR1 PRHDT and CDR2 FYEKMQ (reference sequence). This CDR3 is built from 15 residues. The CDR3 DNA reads TGTGCCAGCCGAAACAGGGACAGGGGGCAAACTGAAGCTTTCTTT. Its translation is CASRNRDRGQTEAFF.

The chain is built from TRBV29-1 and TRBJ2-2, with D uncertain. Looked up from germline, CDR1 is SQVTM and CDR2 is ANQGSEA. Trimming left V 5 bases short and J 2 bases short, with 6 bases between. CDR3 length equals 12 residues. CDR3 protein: CSVLLNTGELFF. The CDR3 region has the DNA TGCAGCGTTTTACTAAACACCGGGGAGCTGTTTTTT.

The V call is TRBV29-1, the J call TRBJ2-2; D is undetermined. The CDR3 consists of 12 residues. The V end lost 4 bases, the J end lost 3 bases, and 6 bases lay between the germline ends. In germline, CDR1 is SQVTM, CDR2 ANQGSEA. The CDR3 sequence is CSVVGYTGELFF. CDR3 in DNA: TGCAGCGTTGTAGGGTACACCGGGGAGCTGTTTTTT.

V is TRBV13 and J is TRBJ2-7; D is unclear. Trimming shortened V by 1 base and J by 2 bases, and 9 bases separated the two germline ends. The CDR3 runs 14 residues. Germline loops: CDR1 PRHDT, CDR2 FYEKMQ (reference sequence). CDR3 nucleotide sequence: TGTGCCAGCAGCTTAGAGGGCAGAGCCTACGAGCAGTACTTC. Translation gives CASSLEGRAYEQYF.

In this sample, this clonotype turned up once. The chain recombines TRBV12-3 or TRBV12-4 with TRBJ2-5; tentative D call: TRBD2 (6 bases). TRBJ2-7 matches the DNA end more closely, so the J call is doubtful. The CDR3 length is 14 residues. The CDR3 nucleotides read TGTGCCAGCAGTTTATCGGGAGCGAATTACGAGCAGTACTTC. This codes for CASSLSGANYEQYF.

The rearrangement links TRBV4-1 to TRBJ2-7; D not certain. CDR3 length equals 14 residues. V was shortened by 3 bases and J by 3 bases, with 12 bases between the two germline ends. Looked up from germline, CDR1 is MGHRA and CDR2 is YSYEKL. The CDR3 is CASSQAVVGYEQYF. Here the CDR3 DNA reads TGCGCCAGCAGCCAGGCTGTGGTGGGCTACGAGCAGTACTTC.

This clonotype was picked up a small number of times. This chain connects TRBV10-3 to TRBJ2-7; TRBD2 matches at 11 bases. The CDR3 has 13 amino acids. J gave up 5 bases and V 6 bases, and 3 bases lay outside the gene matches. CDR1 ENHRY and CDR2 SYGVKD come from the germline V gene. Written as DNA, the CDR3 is TGTGCCATCAGCTTAGCGGGAGGGAACGAGCAGTACTTC. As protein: CAISLAGGNEQYF.

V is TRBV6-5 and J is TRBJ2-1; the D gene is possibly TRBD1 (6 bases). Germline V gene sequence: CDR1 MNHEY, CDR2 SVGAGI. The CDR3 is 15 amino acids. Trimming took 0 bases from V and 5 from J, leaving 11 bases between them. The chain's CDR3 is CASSYSGAPNNEQFF. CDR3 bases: TGTGCCAGCAGTTACTCGGGGGCCCCCAACAATGAGCAGTTCTTC.

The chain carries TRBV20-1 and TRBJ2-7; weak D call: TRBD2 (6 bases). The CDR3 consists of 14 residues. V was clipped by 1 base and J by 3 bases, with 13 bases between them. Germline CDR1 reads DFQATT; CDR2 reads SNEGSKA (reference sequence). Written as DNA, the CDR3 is TGCAGTGCTAGAGGTGTAGCGGAGGACTACGAGCAGTACTTC. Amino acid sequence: CSARGVAEDYEQYF.

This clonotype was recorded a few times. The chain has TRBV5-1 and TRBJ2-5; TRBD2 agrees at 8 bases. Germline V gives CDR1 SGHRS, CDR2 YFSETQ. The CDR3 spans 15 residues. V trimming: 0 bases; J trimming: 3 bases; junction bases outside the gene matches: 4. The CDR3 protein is CASSLVVAGKETQYF. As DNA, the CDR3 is TGCGCCAGCAGCTTGGTCGTAGCGGGAAAAGAGACCCAGTACTTC.

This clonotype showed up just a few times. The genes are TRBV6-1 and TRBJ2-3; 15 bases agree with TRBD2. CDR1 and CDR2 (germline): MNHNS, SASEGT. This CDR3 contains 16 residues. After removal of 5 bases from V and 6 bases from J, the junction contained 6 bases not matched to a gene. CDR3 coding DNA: TGTGCCAGCAGTCGGACTAGCGGGAGGGCCGGGGATACGCAGTATTTT. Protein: CASSRTSGRAGDTQYF.